Reported below is one T cell receptor (beta chain). The sample holds one count of this clonotype. Its specific antigen is unknown. No base-level quality is on record; no much larger clone is a single base apart. Evidence from one read is weak. Sequencing instrument: Illumina NovaSeq 6000. TCR cDNA was synthesized by 5'RACE template switching, which introduced a universal primer site and unique molecular identifiers. cDNA synthesis was primed from both the TCR alpha and TCR beta constant segments. Two PCR steps were used to amplify libraries, with sample barcodes and sequencing adapters being added in the second step. Sequencing of libraries was done on Illumina HiSeq 2500 (2x100 bp) or NovaSeq (2x150 bp). In the original analysis: MIGEC was used to demultiplex reads and collapse the reads into UMI consensus sequences, and MiXCR was used for V(D)J alignment. Using edgeR on replicate PBMC samples, clonotypes were called vaccine-responding if FDR was below 0.01 and the log2 fold change was above 5 up to day 15. CD4 or CD8 identity was assigned to each bulk clonotype according to whether the clonotype was present at higher abundance in the sequenced CD4 repertoire or the sequenced CD8 repertoire. TCRdb reworked the public reads: Q25 trimming with fastp, MiXCR clone assembly, productive beta chains retained. Rows are unified per CDR3 protein, each entry keeping the most common DNA and genes. None of the V and J calls come from the authors' own analysis; TCRdb made them. This sample gives roughly 320,000 distinct CDR3 sequences in total; about 10% of them show up just once. The ten largest clones capture 2.5% to 4% of the sample.

The junction carries 17 bases between V and J, which are trimmed by 3 bases and 0 bases respectively. Via the germline V gene, CDR1 is MDHEN and CDR2 SYDVKM. Inclusive of the bounding cysteine and phenylalanine, the CDR3 is 17 residues long. The CDR3 DNA has 51 bases and is translated from base 1. The sample belongs to a study of T cells after yellow fever vaccination (dated by TCRdb to the late 2010s). Study-wide context: Libraries from fractions with low cell numbers were prepared with the SMART-Seq v4 Ultra Low Input RNA kit. To follow T-cell clones before and after both primary and booster YFV17D yellow fever vaccination, bulk TCR alpha and beta repertoires underwent longitudinal sequencing. The cohort comprised two healthy male donors, one aged 18 to 30 and one aged 30 to 40 years. Blood was collected at multiple timepoints before and after primary and secondary immunization, and bulk PBMC replicates and cell subsets were isolated. What the research found in general, with its limitations: Computational filtering was required because FACS-sorted repertoires could contain abundant contaminating clonotypes from the bulk population. Because the study included only a couple of donors, the extent to which the findings can be generalized is limited. A small fraction of clonotypes appeared in both the CD4 and CD8 compartments, likely as a result of convergent recombination. After the booster, most clones that had expanded after primary vaccination were detected again (around 97% of CD4 and roughly 86% of CD8), suggesting broad maintenance of memory. The secondary T-cell response was weaker than the primary response but faster, peaking on day 5 instead of day 15.

In light of the paper, this sample's treatment or condition label describes: live attenuated yellow fever vaccine strain. A standard Ficoll-Paque protocol was used to isolate PBMCs from peripheral blood. Dynabeads CD4 and CD8 positive selection kits were used to isolate CD4 and CD8 T-cell fractions. RNA was extracted with TriZol from bulk PBMCs, CD4 and CD8 fractions, and dextramer-positive and dextramer-negative fractions. This TCR derives from a man between 18 and 29 years old who received the YFV17D yellow fever vaccine. The receptor chain draws on TRBV28 and TRBJ1-2; the D gene is unclear. Sequenced material: CD4+ T cells sorted from PBMCs, taken 45 days after the yellow fever booster vaccination. The nucleotide sequence is given as TGTGCCAGCAGTTTGAATTGGCCCGATAACTCTAACTATGGCTACACCTTC. This encodes CASSLNWPDNSNYGYTF.